This is a list of T cell receptor beta chains from one sample in a study of shared clonotypes between healthy human individuals. Data came from immunoSEQ multiplex PCR; TCRdb stores just in-frame clones and leaves some out. The sample lists some 1.1 million clones; about 80% were seen once. Specimen: memory CD4+ T cells from PBMCs. The receptors were gathered from a young man in good health. Some clones in this sample may be carry-over from other donors' samples. CDR3s include the opening cysteine and the closing phenylalanine or tryptophan. D genes are given only for firm matches. The size of a clone is reported for some rows only, either as once, few or many, or as a class for expanded clones.

TRBV28	.	TRBJ1-2	.	CASSLPPYNYGYTF	TGTGCCAGCAGTTTACCTCCCTATAACTATGGCTACACCTTC
TRBV5-4	.	TRBJ2-3	.	CASSLWAEGSTDTQYF	TGTGCCAGCAGCTTGTGGGCCGAGGGAAGCACAGATACGCAGTATTTT
TRBV28	.	TRBJ1-1	.	CASRGVTNTEAFF	TGTGCCAGCAGGGGGGTGACGAACACTGAAGCTTTCTTT
TRBV30	.	TRBJ2-5	.	CAWSPGQRIRETQYF	TGTGCCTGGAGTCCGGGACAACGAATTAGGGAGACCCAGTACTTC
TRBV5-4	.	TRBJ2-1	once	CASSSTGESYNEQFF	TGTGCCAGCAGCTCAACCGGGGAGTCCTACAATGAGCAGTTCTTC
TRBV19	TRBD1	TRBJ2-7	once	CASSKQGVGYEQYF	TGTGCCAGTAGTAAACAGGGGGTTGGATACGAGCAGTACTTC
TRBV5-4	.	TRBJ1-2	.	CASSVRRQASYGYTF	TGTGCCAGCAGCGTACGTAGGCAGGCCAGCTATGGCTACACCTTC
TRBV10-3	.	TRBJ1-3	.	CATRSGNTIYF	TGTGCCACCCGGTCTGGAAACACCATATATTTT
TRBV28	.	TRBJ2-4	.	CASSPTWMGTKNIQYF	TGTGCCAGCAGTCCGACCTGGATGGGGACCAAAAACATTCAGTACTTC
TRBV19	.	TRBJ1-1	many	CASSIDGRAGTEAFF	TGTGCCAGTAGTATAGATGGAAGGGCAGGCACTGAAGCTTTCTTT
TRBV30	.	TRBJ1-1	.	CAWSVSRGSEAFF	TGTGCCTGGAGTGTATCAAGGGGCTCTGAAGCTTTCTTT
TRBV5-1	TRBD1	TRBJ2-2	once	CASSSGQTNTGELFF	TGCGCCAGCAGCTCGGGACAGACGAACACCGGGGAGCTGTTTTTT
TRBV4-3	TRBD2	TRBJ2-3	many	CASSQNPRTSGRASDTQYF	TGCGCCAGCAGCCAAAACCCCCGGACTAGCGGGAGGGCATCAGATACGCAGTATTTT
TRBV7-9	.	TRBJ1-1	.	CASSVRQALNTEAFF	TGTGCCAGCAGCGTAAGACAGGCCCTGAACACTGAAGCTTTCTTT